This T cell receptor (beta chain) was recorded in a study of identical twins. Via MiXCR, TCRdb re-called the 5' RACE reads, giving one row per CDR3 protein. This table has around 95,000 distinct CDR3 sequences, 5.9% appearing once. This CDR3 contains 14 residues. The germline V gene encodes CDR1 LNHDA and CDR2 SQIVND (reference sequence). The V and J ends lost 7 bases and 0 bases, in that order; junction bases with no gene match: 5. The V call is TRBV19, the J call TRBJ2-5; 7 nucleotides align to TRBD2. Sequencing was carried out using memory T cells sorted from blood. The TCR sequence derives from a woman between 50 and 59 years old in good health. In DNA form, the CDR3 reads TGTGCCAGTAAGAGGGACTATTACCAAGAGACCCAGTACTTC. It codes for CASKRDYYQETQYF.